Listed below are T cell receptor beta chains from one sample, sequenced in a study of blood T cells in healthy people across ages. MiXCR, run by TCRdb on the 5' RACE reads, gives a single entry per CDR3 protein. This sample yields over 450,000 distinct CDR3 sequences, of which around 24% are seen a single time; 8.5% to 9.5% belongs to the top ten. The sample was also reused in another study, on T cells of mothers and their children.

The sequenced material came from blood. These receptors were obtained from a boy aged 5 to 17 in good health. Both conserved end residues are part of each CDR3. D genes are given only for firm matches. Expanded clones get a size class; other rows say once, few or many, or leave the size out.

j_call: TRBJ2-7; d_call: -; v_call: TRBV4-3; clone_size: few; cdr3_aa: CASSQGWGWYEQYF; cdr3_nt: TGCGCCAGCAGCCAAGGGTGGGGCTGGTACGAGCAGTACTTC
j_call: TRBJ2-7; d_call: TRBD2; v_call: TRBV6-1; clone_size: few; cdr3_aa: CASSPSKLLAGVRHEQYF; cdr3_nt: TGTGCCAGCAGCCCCTCCAAACTACTAGCGGGAGTCAGGCACGAGCAGTACTTC
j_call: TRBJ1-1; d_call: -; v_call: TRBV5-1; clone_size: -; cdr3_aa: CASHKTEGLGTEAFF; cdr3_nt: TGCGCCAGCCATAAGACCGAGGGTCTCGGCACTGAAGCTTTCTTT
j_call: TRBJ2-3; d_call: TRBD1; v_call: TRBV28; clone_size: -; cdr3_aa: CAITATGGSYTDTQYF; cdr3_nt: TGTGCCATTACCGCTACAGGGGGCTCCTACACAGATACGCAGTATTTT
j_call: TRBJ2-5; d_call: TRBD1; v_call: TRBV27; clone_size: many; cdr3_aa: CASGKRGRVETQYF; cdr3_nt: TGTGCCAGCGGGAAGAGGGGGCGAGTGGAGACCCAGTACTTC
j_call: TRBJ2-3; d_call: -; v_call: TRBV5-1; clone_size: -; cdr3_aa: CASGDRSSADTQYF; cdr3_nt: TGCGCCAGCGGTGACAGGAGTAGTGCAGATACGCAGTATTTT
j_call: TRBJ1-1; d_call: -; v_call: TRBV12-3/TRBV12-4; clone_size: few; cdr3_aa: CASSEVRGGGTEAFF; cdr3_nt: TGTGCCAGCAGTGAGGTCAGGGGAGGAGGCACTGAAGCTTTCTTT
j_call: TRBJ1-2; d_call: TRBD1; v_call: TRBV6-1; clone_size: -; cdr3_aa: CASGTGGWYGYTF; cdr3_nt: TGTGCCAGCGGTACAGGGGGTTGGTATGGCTACACCTTC
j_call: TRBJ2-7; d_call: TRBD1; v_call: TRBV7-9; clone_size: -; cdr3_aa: CASSPGTGTTYEQYF; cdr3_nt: TGTGCCAGCAGCCCCGGGACAGGAACTACCTACGAGCAGTACTTC
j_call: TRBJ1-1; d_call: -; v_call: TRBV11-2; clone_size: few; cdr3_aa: CASSFPIRDTEAFF; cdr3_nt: TGTGCCAGCAGCTTCCCCATTAGGGACACTGAAGCTTTCTTT
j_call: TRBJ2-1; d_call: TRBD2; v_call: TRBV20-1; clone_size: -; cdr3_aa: CSAATSGGVFDEQFF; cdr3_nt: TGCAGTGCCGCCACTAGCGGGGGGGTTTTCGATGAGCAGTTCTTC
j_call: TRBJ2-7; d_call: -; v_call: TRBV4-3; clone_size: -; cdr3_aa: CASSPKVGHGVYEQYF; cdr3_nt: TGCGCCAGCAGCCCCAAAGTGGGTCACGGGGTCTACGAGCAGTACTTC
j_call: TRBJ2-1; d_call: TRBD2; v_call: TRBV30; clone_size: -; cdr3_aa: CAWSHSTSGGALYNEQFF; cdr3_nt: TGTGCCTGGAGTCACTCGACTAGCGGGGGGGCCCTCTACAATGAGCAGTTCTTC
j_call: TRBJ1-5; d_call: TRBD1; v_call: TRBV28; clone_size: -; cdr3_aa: CASSLTRQGTQPQHF; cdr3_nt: TGTGCCAGCAGTTTGACCAGACAGGGGACTCAGCCCCAGCATTTT
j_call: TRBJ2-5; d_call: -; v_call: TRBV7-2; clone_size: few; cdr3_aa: CASSLSTRGTQYF; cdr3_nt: TGTGCCAGCAGCTTATCGACCCGGGGGACCCAGTACTTC
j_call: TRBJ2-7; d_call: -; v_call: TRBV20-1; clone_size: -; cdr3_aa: CSASGTSTSYEQYF; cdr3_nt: TGCAGTGCGAGCGGAACGAGTACCTCCTACGAGCAGTACTTC
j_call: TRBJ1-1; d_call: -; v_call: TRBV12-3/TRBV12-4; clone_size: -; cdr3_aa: CASSRDILWGAFF; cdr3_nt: TGTGCCAGCAGTAGGGACATCTTATGGGGGGCTTTCTTT
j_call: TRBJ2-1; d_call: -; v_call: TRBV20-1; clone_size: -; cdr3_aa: CSASQGGDNEQFF; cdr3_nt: TGCAGTGCTAGCCAGGGGGGGGACAATGAGCAGTTCTTC
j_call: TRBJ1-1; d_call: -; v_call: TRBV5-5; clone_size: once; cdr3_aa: CASTFLGAWTSEAFF; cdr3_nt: TGTGCCAGCACCTTCCTTGGGGCATGGACATCTGAAGCTTTCTTT
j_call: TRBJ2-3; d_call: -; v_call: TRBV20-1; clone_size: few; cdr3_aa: CSAGSLTDTQYF; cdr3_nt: TGCAGTGCTGGCTCCCTCACAGATACGCAGTATTTT
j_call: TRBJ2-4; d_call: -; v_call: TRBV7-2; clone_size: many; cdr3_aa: CASSLSGGVKNIQYF; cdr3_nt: TGTGCCAGCAGCTTATCCGGGGGAGTAAAAAACATTCAGTACTTC
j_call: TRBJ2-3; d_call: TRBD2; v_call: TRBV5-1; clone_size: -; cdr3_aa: CASQPPPGGGDTQYF; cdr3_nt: TGCGCCAGCCAGCCCCCTCCGGGGGGAGGAGATACGCAGTATTTT
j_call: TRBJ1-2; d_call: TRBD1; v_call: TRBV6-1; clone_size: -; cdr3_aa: CASSVSQGAKGYTF; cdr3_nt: TGTGCCAGCAGCGTTTCACAGGGGGCGAAGGGCTACACCTTC
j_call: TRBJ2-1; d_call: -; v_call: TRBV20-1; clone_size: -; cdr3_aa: CSASQGFSYNEQFF; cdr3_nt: TGCAGTGCTAGCCAAGGCTTCTCCTACAATGAGCAGTTCTTC
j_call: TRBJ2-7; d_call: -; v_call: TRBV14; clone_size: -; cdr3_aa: CASSQGFGSYYEQYF; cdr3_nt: TGTGCCAGCAGCCAGGGTTTTGGGTCATACTACGAGCAGTACTTC
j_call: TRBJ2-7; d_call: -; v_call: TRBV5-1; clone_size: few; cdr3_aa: CASSLDPGSPYEQYF; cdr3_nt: TGCGCCAGCAGCTTGGACCCCGGGTCGCCCTACGAGCAGTACTTC
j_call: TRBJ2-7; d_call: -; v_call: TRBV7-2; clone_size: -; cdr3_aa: CAGSPSYEQYF; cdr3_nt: TGTGCCGGCAGCCCTTCCTACGAGCAGTACTTC
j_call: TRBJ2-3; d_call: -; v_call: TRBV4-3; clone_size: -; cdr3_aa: CASSQEGRGTDTQYF; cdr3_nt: TGCGCCAGCAGCCAAGAGGGTAGGGGAACAGATACGCAGTATTTT
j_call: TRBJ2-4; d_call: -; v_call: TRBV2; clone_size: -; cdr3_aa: CASRVLAKNIQYF; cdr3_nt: TGTGCCAGCAGGGTACTAGCCAAAAACATTCAGTACTTC
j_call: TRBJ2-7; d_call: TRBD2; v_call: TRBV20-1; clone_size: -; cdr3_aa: CSASLTSGAEQYF; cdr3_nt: TGCAGTGCTAGTTTGACTAGCGGGGCCGAGCAGTACTTC
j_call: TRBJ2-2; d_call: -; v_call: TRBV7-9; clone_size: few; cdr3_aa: CASSWGPNVALGAGELFF; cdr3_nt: TGTGCCAGCAGCTGGGGTCCCAATGTTGCGCTTGGGGCCGGGGAGCTGTTTTTT
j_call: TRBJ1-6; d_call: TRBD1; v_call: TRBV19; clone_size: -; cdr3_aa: CASSALLGTGYNSPLHF; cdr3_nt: TGTGCCAGTAGTGCCCTCCTGGGGACAGGATATAATTCACCCCTCCACTTT